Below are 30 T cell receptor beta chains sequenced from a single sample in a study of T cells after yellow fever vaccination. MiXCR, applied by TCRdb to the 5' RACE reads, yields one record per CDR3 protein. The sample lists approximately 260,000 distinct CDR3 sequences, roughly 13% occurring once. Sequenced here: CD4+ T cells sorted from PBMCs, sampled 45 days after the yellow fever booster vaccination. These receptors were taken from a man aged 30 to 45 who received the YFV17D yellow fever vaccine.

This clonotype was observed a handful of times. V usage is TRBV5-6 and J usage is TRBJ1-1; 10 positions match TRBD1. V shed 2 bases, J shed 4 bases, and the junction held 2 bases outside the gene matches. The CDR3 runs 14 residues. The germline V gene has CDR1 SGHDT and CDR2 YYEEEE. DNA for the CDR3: TGTGCCAGCAGCTTACGACAGGGGGCCACTGAAGCTTTCTTT. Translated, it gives CASSLRQGATEAFF.

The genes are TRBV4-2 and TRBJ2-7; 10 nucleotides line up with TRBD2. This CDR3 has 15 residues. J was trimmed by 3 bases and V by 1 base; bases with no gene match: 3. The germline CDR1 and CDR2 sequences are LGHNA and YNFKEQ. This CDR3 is CASSQASGSVYEQYF. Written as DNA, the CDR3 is TGTGCCAGCAGCCAAGCTAGCGGGAGCGTCTACGAGCAGTACTTC.

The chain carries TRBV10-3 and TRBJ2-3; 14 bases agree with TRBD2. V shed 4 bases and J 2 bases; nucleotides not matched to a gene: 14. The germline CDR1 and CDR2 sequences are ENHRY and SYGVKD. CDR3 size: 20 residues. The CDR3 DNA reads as TGTGCCATCAGTGGGGGACTAGCGGGAGACCCGACCACGATCACAGATACGCAGTATTTT. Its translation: CAISGGLAGDPTTITDTQYF.

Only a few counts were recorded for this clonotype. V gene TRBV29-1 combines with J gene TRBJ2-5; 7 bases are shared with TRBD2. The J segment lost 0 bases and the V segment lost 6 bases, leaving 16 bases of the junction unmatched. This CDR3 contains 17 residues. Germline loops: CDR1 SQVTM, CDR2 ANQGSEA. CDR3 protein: CSVLGEGALNHQETQYF. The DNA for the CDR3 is TGCAGCGTCCTAGGGGAGGGAGCCCTTAATCACCAAGAGACCCAGTACTTC.

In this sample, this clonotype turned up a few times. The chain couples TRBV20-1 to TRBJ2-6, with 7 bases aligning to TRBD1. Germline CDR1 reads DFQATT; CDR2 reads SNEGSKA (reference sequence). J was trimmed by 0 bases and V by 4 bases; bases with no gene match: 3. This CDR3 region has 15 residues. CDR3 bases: TGCAGTGCTACGGACAGGCACTCTGGGGCCAACGTCCTGACTTTC. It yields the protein CSATDRHSGANVLTF.

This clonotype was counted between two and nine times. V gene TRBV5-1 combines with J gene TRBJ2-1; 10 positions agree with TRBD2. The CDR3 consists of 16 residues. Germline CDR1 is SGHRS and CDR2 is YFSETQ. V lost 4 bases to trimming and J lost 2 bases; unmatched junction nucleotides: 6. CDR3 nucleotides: TGCGCCAGCAGCCCTAGCGGGGGTGTCCCCTACAATGAGCAGTTCTTC. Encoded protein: CASSPSGGVPYNEQFF.

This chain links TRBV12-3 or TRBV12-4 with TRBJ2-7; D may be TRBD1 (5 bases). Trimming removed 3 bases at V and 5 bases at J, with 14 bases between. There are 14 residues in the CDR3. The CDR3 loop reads CASSFRVRSDEQYF. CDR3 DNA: TGTGCCAGCAGTTTCAGGGTACGGAGCGACGAGCAGTACTTC.

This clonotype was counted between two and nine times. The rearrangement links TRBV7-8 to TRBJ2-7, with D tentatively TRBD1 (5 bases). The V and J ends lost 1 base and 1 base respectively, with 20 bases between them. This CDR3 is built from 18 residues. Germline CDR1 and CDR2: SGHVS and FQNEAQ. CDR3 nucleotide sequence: TGTGCCAGCAGCTTAGGGGCCCCTGACAGCCGCTTTTCCTACGAGCAGTACTTC. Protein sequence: CASSLGAPDSRFSYEQYF.

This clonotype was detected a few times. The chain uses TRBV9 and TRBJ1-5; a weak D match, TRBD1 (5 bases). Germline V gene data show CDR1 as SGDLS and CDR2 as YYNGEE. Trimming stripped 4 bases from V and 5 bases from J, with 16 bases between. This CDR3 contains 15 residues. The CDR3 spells CASSLAGLRDQPQHF. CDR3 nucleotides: TGTGCCAGCAGCTTAGCAGGGTTGCGGGATCAGCCCCAGCATTTT.

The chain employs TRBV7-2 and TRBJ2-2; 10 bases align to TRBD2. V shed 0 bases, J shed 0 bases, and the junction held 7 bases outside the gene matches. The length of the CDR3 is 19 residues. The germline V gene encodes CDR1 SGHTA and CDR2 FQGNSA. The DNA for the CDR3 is TGTGCCAGCAGCTTAGCACCCTCAGGACTAGCGGCGAACACCGGGGAGCTGTTTTTT. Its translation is CASSLAPSGLAANTGELFF.

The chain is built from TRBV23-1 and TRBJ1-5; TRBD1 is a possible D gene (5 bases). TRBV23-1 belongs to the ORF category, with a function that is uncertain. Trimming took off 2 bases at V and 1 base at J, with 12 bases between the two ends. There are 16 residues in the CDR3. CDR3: CASSQTSRESNQPQHF. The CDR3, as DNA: TGCGCCAGCAGTCAAACGTCCAGGGAAAGCAATCAGCCCCAGCATTTT.

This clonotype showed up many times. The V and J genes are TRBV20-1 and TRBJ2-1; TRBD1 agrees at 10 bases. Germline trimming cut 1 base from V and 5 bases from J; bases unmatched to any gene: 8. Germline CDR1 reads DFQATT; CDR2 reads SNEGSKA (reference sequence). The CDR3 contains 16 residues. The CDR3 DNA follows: TGCAGTGCTAGAGGGACCGGGACAGGGGTAAACAATGAGCAGTTCTTC. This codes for CSARGTGTGVNNEQFF.

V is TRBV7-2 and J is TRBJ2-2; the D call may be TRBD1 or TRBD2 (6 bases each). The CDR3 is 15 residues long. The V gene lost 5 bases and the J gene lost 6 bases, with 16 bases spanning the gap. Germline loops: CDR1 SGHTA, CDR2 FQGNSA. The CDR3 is CASSPGDFSPGELFF. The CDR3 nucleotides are TGTGCCAGCAGCCCAGGGGACTTCAGCCCCGGGGAGCTGTTTTTT.

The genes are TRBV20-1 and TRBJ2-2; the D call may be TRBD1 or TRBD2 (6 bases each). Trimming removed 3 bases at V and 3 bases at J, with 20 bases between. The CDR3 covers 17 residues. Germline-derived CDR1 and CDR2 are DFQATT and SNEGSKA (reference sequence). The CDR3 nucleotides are TGCAGTGCTAGGGGTATTCGGGGGCGCGGGGACACCGGGGAGCTGTTTTTT. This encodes CSARGIRGRGDTGELFF.

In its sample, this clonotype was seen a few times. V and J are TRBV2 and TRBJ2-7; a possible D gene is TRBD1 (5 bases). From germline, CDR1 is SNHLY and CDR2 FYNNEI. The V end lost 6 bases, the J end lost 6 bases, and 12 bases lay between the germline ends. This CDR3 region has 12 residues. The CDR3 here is CASSSRVGEQYF. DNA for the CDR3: TGTGCCAGCAGCAGCAGGGTAGGCGAGCAGTACTTC.

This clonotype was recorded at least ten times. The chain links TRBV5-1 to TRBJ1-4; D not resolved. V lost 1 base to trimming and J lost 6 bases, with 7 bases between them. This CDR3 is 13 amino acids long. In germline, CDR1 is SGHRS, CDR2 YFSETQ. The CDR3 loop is CASSLRLDEKLFF. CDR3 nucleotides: TGCGCCAGCAGCTTGAGGCTTGATGAAAAACTGTTTTTT.

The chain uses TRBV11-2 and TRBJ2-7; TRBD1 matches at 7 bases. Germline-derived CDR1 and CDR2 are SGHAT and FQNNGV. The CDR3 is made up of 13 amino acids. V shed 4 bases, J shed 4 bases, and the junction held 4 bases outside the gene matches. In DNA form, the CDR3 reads TGTGCCAGCAGCTCCTACAGGGGTTACGAGCAGTACTTC. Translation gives CASSSYRGYEQYF.

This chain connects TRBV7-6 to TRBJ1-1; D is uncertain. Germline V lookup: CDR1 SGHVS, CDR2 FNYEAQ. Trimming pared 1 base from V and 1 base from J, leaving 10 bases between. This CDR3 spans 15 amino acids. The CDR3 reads CASSLEPSGNTEAFF. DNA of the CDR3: TGTGCCAGCAGCTTAGAACCTTCGGGGAACACTGAAGCTTTCTTT.

The CDR3 protein is CASRDSGSPVELFF. The CDR3 region has the DNA TGTGCCAGCAGGGATTCTGGGAGCCCCGTGGAGCTGTTTTTT. The genes are TRBV6-1 and TRBJ2-2; D may be TRBD2 (5 bases). This CDR3 has 14 amino acids. V lost 6 bases and J lost 10, with 18 bases in between. The germline V gene has CDR1 MNHNS and CDR2 SASEGT.

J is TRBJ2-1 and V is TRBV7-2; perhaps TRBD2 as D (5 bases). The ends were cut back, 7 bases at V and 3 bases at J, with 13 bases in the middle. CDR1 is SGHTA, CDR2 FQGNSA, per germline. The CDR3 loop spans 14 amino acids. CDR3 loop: CASTLTRDYNEQFF. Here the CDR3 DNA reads TGTGCCAGCACCCTCACTAGAGACTACAATGAGCAGTTCTTC.

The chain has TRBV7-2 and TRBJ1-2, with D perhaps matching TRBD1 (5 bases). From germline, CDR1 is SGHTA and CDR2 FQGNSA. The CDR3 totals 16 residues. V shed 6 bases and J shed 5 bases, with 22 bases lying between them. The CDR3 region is CASSLRTARGEYGYTF. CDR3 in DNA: TGTGCCAGCAGTCTCCGGACGGCACGAGGGGAGTATGGCTACACCTTC.

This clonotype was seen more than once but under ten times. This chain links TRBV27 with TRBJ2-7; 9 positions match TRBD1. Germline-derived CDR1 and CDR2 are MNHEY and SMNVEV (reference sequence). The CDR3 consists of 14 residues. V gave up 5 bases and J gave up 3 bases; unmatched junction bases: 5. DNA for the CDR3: TGTGCCAGCAGTCGGACAGGGGTTTTCTACGAGCAGTACTTC. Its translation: CASSRTGVFYEQYF.

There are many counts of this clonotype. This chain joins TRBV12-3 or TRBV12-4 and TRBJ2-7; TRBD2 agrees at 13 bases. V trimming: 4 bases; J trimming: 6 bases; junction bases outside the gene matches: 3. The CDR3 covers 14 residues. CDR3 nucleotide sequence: TGTGCCAGCAGTTGGCGACTAGCGGGAGGCGAGCAGTACTTC. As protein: CASSWRLAGGEQYF.

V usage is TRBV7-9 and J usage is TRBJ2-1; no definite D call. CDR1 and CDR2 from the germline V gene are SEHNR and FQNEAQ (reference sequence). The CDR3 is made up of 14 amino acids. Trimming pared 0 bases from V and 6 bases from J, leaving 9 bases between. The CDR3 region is CASSLASVSNEQFF. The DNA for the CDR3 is TGTGCCAGCAGCTTAGCGTCGGTTAGCAATGAGCAGTTCTTC.

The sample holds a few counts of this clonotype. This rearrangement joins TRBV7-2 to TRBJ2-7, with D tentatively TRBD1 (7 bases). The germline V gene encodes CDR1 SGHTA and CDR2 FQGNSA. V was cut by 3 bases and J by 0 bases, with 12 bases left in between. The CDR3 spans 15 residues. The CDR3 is CASSFAGQTSYEQYF. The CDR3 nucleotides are TGTGCCAGCAGCTTTGCGGGACAGACCTCCTACGAGCAGTACTTC. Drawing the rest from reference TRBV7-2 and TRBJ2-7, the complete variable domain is GAGVSQSPSNKVTEKGKDVELRCDPISGHTALYWYRQSLGQGLEFLIYFQGNSAPDKSGLPSDRFSAERTGGSVSTLTIQRTQQEDSAVYLCASSFAGQTSYEQYFGPGTRLTVT.

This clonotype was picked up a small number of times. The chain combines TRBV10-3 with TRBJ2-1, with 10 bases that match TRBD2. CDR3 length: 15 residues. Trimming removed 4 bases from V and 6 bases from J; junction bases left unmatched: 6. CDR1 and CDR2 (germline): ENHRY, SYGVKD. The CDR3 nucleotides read TGTGCCATCAGTGGTCTAGCGGGAGAGGGCAATGAGCAGTTCTTC. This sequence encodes CAISGLAGEGNEQFF.

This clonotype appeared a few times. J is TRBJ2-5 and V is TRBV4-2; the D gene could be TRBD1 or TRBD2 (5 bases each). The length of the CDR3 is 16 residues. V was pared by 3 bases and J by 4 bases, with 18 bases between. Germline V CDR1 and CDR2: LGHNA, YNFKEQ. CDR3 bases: TGTGCCAGCAGCCAGAGCCGGGGCCCTGGGGGAGAGACCCAGTACTTC. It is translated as CASSQSRGPGGETQYF.

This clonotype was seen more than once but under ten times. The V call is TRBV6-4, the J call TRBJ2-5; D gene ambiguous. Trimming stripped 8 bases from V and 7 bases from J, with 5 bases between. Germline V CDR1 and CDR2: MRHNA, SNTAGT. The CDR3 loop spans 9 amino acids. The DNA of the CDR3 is TGTGCCAGCCTCGGGACCCAGTACTTC. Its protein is CASLGTQYF.

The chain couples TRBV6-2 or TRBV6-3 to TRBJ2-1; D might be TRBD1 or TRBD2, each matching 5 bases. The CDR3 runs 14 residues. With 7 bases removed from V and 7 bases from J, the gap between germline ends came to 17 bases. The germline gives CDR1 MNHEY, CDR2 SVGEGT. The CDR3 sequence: CASIPIGAKNEQFF. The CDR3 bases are TGTGCCAGCATCCCCATCGGGGCCAAAAATGAGCAGTTCTTC.

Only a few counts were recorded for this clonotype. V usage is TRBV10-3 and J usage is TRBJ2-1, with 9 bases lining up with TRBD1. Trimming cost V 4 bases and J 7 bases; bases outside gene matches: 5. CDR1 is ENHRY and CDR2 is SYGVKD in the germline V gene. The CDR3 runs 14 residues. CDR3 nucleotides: TGTGCCATCAGTGCCCCGGACAGGGGAAATGAGCAGTTCTTC. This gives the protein CAISAPDRGNEQFF.